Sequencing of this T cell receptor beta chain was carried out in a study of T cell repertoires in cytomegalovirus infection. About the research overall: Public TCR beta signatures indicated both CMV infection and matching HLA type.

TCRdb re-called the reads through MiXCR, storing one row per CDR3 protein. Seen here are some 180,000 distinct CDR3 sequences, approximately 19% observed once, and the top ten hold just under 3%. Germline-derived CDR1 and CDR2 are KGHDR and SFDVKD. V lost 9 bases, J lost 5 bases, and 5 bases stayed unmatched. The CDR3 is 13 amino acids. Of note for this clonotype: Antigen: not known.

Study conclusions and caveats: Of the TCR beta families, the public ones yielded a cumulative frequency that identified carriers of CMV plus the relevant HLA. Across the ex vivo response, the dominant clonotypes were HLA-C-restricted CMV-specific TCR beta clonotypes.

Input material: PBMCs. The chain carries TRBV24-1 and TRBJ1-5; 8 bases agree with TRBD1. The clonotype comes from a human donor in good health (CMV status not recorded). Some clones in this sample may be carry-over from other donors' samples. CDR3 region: CATQDRAYQPQHF. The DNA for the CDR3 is TGTGCCACCCAGGACAGGGCCTATCAGCCCCAGCATTTT.